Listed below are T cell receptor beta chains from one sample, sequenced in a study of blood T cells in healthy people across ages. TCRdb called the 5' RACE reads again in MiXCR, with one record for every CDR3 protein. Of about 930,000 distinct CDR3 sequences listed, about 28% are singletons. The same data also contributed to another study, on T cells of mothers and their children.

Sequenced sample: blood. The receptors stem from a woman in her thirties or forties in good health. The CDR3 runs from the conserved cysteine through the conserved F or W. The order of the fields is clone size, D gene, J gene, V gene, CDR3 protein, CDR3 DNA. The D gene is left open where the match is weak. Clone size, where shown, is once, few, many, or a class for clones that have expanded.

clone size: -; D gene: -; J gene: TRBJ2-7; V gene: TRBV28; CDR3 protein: CASTSGGSLSYEQYF; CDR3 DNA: TGTGCCAGCACCTCCGGGGGATCTCTTTCCTACGAGCAGTACTTC
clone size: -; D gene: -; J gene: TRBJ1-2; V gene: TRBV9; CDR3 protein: CASSGKGLDGYTF; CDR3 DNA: TGTGCCAGCAGCGGGAAAGGGCTGGATGGCTACACCTTC
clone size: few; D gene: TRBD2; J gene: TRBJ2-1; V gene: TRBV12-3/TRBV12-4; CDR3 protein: CASREERGGRGEQFF; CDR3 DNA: TGTGCCAGCAGAGAAGAGCGGGGGGGCCGGGGTGAGCAGTTCTTC
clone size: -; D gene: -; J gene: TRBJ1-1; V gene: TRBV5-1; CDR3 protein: CASSVSQGTDTEAFF; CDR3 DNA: TGCGCCAGCAGCGTAAGTCAGGGGACGGACACTGAAGCTTTCTTT
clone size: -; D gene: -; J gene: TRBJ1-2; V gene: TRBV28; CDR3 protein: CAGRAIYGYTF; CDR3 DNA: TGTGCCGGCAGGGCCATCTATGGCTACACCTTC
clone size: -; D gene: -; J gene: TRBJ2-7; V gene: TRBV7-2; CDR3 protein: CASSGFMTAYEQYF; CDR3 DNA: TGTGCCAGCAGCGGATTTATGACAGCCTACGAGCAGTACTTC
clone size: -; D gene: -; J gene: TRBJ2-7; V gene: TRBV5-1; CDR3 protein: CAGSLDPGNKDEQYF; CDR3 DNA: TGCGCCGGCAGCTTGGATCCGGGAAATAAGGACGAGCAGTACTTC
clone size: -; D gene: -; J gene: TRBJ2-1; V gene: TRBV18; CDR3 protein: CASSPSDGEQFF; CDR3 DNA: TGTGCCAGCTCACCTTCGGATGGCGAGCAGTTCTTC
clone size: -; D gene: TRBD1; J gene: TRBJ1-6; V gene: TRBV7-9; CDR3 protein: CASSPGTGERSPLHF; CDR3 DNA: TGTGCCAGCAGCCCTGGGACAGGGGAGCGGTCACCCCTCCACTTT
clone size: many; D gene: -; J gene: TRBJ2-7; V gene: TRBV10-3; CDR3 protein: CAISEPSYEQYF; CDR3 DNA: TGTGCCATCAGTGAGCCATCCTACGAGCAGTACTTC
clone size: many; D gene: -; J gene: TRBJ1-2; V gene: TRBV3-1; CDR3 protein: CASSQGLGANYGYTF; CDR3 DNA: TGTGCCAGCAGCCAAGGACTCGGGGCCAACTATGGCTACACCTTC
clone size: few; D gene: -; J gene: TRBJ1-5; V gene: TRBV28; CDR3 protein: CASSRTVQPQHF; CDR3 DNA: TGTGCCAGCAGTCGGACAGTTCAGCCCCAGCATTTT
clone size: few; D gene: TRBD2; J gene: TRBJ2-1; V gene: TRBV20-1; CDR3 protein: CSATSSGGRYNEQFF; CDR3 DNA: TGCAGTGCTACATCTAGCGGGGGACGTTACAATGAGCAGTTCTTC
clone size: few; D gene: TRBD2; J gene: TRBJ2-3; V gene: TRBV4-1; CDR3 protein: CASSRLAGGGLSTDTQYF; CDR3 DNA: TGCGCCAGCAGCCGACTAGCGGGGGGGGGATTAAGCACAGATACGCAGTATTTT
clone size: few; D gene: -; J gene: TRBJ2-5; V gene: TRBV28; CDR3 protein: CASSLLRAQYF; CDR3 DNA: TGTGCCAGCAGTTTATTAAGGGCCCAGTACTTC
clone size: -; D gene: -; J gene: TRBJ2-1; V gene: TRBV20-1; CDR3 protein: CSARAVLRGRGGEQFF; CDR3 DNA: TGCAGTGCTAGAGCGGTTCTAAGGGGCAGGGGGGGTGAGCAGTTCTTC
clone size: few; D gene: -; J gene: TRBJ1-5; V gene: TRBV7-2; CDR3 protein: CASSFILGNQPQHF; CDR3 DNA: TGTGCCAGCAGCTTCATTCTGGGCAATCAGCCCCAGCATTTT
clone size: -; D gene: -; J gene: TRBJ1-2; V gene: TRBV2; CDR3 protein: CASSLVQGLSGYTF; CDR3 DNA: TGTGCCAGCAGCCTCGTACAGGGACTGTCTGGCTACACCTTC
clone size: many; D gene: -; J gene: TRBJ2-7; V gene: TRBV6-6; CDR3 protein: CASSYSARGPYTEQYF; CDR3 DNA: TGTGCCAGCAGTTACTCGGCGAGGGGCCCCTATACCGAGCAGTACTTC
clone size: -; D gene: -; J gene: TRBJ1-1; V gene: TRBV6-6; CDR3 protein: CAGSYSIRVGTEAFF; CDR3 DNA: TGTGCCGGCAGTTACTCGATCCGGGTCGGCACTGAAGCTTTCTTT
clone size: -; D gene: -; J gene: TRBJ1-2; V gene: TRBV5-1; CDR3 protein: CASSFALGKTNYGYTF; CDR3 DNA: TGCGCCAGCAGCTTTGCTCTGGGGAAGACGAACTATGGCTACACCTTC
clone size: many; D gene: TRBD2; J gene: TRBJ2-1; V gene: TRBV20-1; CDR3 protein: CSAREYGGSYNEQFF; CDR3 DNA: TGCAGTGCTAGAGAGTACGGGGGGTCCTACAATGAGCAGTTCTTC
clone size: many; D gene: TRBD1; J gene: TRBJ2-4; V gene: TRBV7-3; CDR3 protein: CASSRHHGQGYIQYF; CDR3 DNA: TGTGCCAGCAGCCGACACCACGGACAGGGATACATTCAGTACTTC
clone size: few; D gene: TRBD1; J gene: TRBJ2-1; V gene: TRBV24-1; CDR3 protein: CATSDTFDRAVNNEQFF; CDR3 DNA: TGTGCCACCAGTGATACCTTTGACAGGGCGGTTAACAATGAGCAGTTCTTC
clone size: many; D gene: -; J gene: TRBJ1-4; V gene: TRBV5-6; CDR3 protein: CASSFDTEKLFF; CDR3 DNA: TGTGCCAGCAGCTTTGACACTGAAAAACTGTTTTTT
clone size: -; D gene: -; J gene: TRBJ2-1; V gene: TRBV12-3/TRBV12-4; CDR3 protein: CTSRQRGGLYNEQFF; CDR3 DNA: TGTACCAGCAGACAACGCGGGGGCCTGTACAATGAGCAGTTCTTC
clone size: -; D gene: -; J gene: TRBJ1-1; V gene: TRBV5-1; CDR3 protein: CASRWRDMNTEAFF; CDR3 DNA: TGCGCCAGCAGGTGGAGAGACATGAACACTGAAGCTTTCTTT
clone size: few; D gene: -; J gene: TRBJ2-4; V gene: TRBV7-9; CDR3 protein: CASSRRDSAKNIQYF; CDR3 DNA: TGTGCCAGCAGCCGGCGGGACTCAGCCAAAAACATTCAGTACTTC
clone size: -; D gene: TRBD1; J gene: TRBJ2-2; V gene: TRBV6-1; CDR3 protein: CASRRQGPNTGELFF; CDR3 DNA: TGTGCCAGCAGGAGACAGGGTCCAAACACCGGGGAGCTGTTTTTT
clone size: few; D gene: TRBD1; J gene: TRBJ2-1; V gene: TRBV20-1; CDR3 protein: CSASGTGGYNEQFF; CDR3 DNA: TGCAGTGCTTCCGGGACAGGGGGCTACAATGAGCAGTTCTTC
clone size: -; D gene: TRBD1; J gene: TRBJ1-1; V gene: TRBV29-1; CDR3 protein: CSVDVTGANTEAFF; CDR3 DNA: TGCAGCGTTGATGTCACAGGGGCAAACACTGAAGCTTTCTTT
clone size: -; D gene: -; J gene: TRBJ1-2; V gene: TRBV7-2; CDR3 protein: CASSLRKAPLYDYTF; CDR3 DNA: TGTGCCAGCAGCTTACGGAAGGCCCCTCTCTATGACTACACCTTC
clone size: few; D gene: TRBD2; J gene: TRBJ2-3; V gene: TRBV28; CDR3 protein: CASSSSLAGGTDTQYF; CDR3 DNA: TGTGCCAGCAGTTCGTCTCTAGCGGGGGGCACAGATACGCAGTATTTT
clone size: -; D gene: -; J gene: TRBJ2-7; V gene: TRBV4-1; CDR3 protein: CASSPPGLVHEQYF; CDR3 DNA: TGCGCCAGCAGCCCCCCGGGGCTAGTACACGAGCAGTACTTC
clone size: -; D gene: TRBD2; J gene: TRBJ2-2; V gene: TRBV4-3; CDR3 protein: CASSPRAGGLVGELFF; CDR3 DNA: TGCGCCAGCAGCCCACGAGCGGGGGGGCTAGTCGGGGAGCTGTTTTTT
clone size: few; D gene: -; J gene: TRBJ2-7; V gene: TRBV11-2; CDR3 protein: CAASRGLGPFEQYF; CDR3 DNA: TGTGCCGCCTCCCGGGGGTTGGGGCCGTTCGAGCAGTACTTC
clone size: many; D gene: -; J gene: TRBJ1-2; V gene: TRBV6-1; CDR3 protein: CASSEDRPDDGYTF; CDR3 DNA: TGTGCCAGCAGCGAGGACAGACCGGACGATGGCTACACCTTC
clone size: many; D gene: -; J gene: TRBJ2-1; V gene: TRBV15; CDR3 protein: CATSRTTVNEQFF; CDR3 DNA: TGTGCCACCAGCAGAACGACAGTCAATGAGCAGTTCTTC
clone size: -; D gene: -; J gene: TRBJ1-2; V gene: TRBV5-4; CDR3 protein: CASNFPGTEGETYGYTF; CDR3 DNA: TGTGCCAGCAACTTTCCTGGGACCGAAGGGGAGACATATGGCTACACCTTC
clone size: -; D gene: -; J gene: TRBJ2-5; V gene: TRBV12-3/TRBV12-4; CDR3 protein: CASSKASARTQETQYF; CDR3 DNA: TGTGCCAGCAGCAAAGCGAGCGCCAGAACCCAAGAGACCCAGTACTTC
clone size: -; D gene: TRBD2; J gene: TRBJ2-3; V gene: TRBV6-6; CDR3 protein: CASNPSRSGLVPRERYF; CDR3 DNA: TGTGCCAGCAACCCGAGTCGCTCGGGACTAGTTCCTAGGGAACGGTATTTT
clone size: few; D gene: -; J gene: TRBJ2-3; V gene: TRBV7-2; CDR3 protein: CASSQPAWARGRVGDTQYF; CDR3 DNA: TGTGCCAGCAGCCAACCCGCCTGGGCCCGGGGGCGGGTGGGGGATACGCAGTATTTT
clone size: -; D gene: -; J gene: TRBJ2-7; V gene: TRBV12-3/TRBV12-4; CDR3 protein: CASALFQAGGTYEQYF; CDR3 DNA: TGTGCCAGCGCCCTCTTCCAGGCAGGGGGGACCTACGAGCAGTACTTC
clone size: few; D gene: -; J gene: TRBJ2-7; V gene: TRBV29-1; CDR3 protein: CSVAFSAVAYEQYF; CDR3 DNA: TGCAGCGTTGCCTTTTCCGCGGTTGCCTACGAGCAGTACTTC
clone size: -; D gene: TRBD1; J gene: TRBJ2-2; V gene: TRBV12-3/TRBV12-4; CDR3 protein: CASSRTWTGTSEELFF; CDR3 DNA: TGTGCCAGCAGTCGGACTTGGACAGGGACATCCGAGGAGCTGTTTTTT